Each of the 23 T cell receptor beta chains below was sequenced from the same sample in a study of T-cell reconstitution after alpha-beta-depleted transplantation in children. Unique molecular identifiers were used to barcode this TCRbeta library. TCRdb independently ran MiXCR on the PCR reads; one entry per CDR3 protein. This table has about 460,000 distinct CDR3 sequences, over 10% appearing once. This sample comprised PBMCs, mostly from graft donor cells, obtained 180 days after TCRalphabeta/CD19-depleted stem cell transplant. Receptors originate from a female patient between 2 and 15 years old who had a stem cell transplant for aplastic anemia, so the T cells may come from the graft donor.

This rearrangement joins TRBV10-1 to TRBJ2-5; perhaps TRBD1 as D (6 bases). Looked up from germline, CDR1 is WNHNN and CDR2 is SYGVQD (reference sequence). The CDR3 contains 13 residues. Trimming pared 4 bases from V and 5 bases from J, leaving 11 bases between. CDR3: CASSVGADETQYF. CDR3 nucleotide sequence: TGCGCCAGCAGTGTGGGGGCGGATGAGACCCAGTACTTC.

In this sample, this clonotype turned up a few times. The genes are TRBV5-1 and TRBJ2-3; TRBD1 aligns across 8 bases. The germline gives CDR1 SGHRS, CDR2 YFSETQ. V gave up 5 bases and J gave up 0 bases; unmatched junction bases: 11. The CDR3 runs 17 residues. CDR3 loop: CASRLRTGKTSTDTQYF. In DNA form, the CDR3 reads TGCGCCAGCAGACTCCGGACAGGGAAAACTAGCACAGATACGCAGTATTTT.

Points on this clonotype: A read error may produce the germline difference seen at one junction end. V and J are TRBV10-3 and TRBJ2-7; D call uncertain. CDR1 and CDR2 (germline): ENHRY, SYGVKD. This CDR3 has 13 residues. The CDR3 region has the DNA TGTGCCATCAGTTGGCCTTTCTTCGGACGTCGGGTCTTC. Protein sequence: CAISWPFFGRRVF.

The rearrangement uses TRBV7-7 and TRBJ2-7; unclear D gene. Trimming removed 1 base at V and 0 bases at J, with 7 bases between. The CDR3 sequence is 14 residues long. From germline, CDR1 is SSHAT and CDR2 FNYEAQ (reference sequence). Here the CDR3 DNA reads TGTGCCAGCAGCTTAGATCCGAACTCCTACGAGCAGTACTTC. Amino acid sequence: CASSLDPNSYEQYF.

This clonotype was counted at least ten times. The chain employs TRBV5-1 and TRBJ2-2, with D hard to call. Trimming removed 5 bases from V and 4 bases from J, with 12 bases in between. The CDR3 has 14 residues. Per the germline V gene, CDR1 is SGHRS and CDR2 is YFSETQ. CDR3 DNA: TGCGCCAGCAGATCCCAGACGGGCACCGGGGAGCTGTTTTTT. It codes for CASRSQTGTGELFF.

In this sample, this clonotype turned up many times. V is TRBV27 and J is TRBJ2-1, with unresolved D. The CDR3 is made up of 16 amino acids. V was shortened by 2 bases and J by 0 bases, with 11 bases between the two germline ends. Germline loops: CDR1 MNHEY, CDR2 SMNVEV (reference sequence). The CDR3 here is CASSLAAGSSYNEQFF. DNA of the CDR3: TGTGCCAGCAGTTTAGCCGCTGGAAGCTCCTACAATGAGCAGTTCTTC.

This clonotype was counted a few times. The chain links TRBV5-1 to TRBJ2-1; D is perhaps TRBD2 (5 bases). The germline gives CDR1 SGHRS, CDR2 YFSETQ. Trimming left V 5 bases short and J 0 bases short, with 18 bases between. The CDR3 is made up of 17 amino acids. The CDR3 loop is CASSCGVAAASYNEQFF. CDR3 bases: TGCGCCAGCAGTTGTGGGGTCGCAGCGGCCTCCTACAATGAGCAGTTCTTC.

The rearrangement links TRBV28 to TRBJ1-2; 7 bases are a match to TRBD1. Losses at the gene ends were 2 bases for V and 3 bases for J; bases not matched to a gene: 9. This CDR3 has 16 amino acids. The germline CDR1 and CDR2 sequences are MDHEN and SYDVKM. CDR3 sequence reads: CASSLKIGGPHYGYTF. In nucleotides, the CDR3 is TGTGCCAGCAGTTTAAAGATAGGGGGCCCTCACTATGGCTACACCTTC.

J is TRBJ2-1 and V is TRBV7-2; tentative D call: TRBD1 (6 bases). The V gene lost 3 bases and the J gene lost 3 bases, with 12 bases spanning the gap. Germline CDR1 SGHTA, CDR2 FQGNSA. This CDR3 contains 15 residues. This CDR3 is CASSFHRDYYNEQFF. DNA for the CDR3: TGTGCCAGCAGCTTCCACAGGGATTACTACAATGAGCAGTTCTTC. Complete variable domain (other parts from reference TRBV7-2 and TRBJ2-1): GAGVSQSPSNKVTEKGKDVELRCDPISGHTALYWYRQSLGQGLEFLIYFQGNSAPDKSGLPSDRFSAERTGGSVSTLTIQRTQQEDSAVYLCASSFHRDYYNEQFFGPGTRLTVL.

The V call is TRBV5-6, the J call TRBJ1-5, with a tentative D call TRBD1 (5 bases). CDR1 and CDR2 from the germline V gene are SGHDT and YYEEEE. CDR3 length: 14 amino acids. The V end lost 4 bases, the J end lost 3 bases, and 11 bases lay between the germline ends. The CDR3 DNA reads as TGTGCCAGCAGCCCCGGACAACTCAATCAGCCCCAGCATTTT. Protein: CASSPGQLNQPQHF.

There are a few counts of this clonotype. V usage is TRBV12-3 or TRBV12-4 and J usage is TRBJ1-1; D uncertain. V was cut by 5 bases and J by 1 base, with 8 bases left in between. The CDR3 loop spans 13 amino acids. CDR3 loop: CASSDDGNTEAFF. The CDR3 nucleotides read TGTGCCAGCAGTGACGACGGGAACACTGAAGCTTTCTTT.

This clonotype has more than one count but fewer than ten. The chain is built from TRBV12-3 or TRBV12-4 and TRBJ2-3; 7 positions match TRBD2. The CDR3 loop spans 12 amino acids. Losses at the gene ends were 5 bases for V and 7 bases for J; bases not matched to a gene: 3. DNA for the CDR3: TGTGCCAGCAGTCGACTAGCACATACGCAGTATTTT. It specifies CASSRLAHTQYF.

The chain combines TRBV28 with TRBJ2-7, with 8 bases lining up with TRBD1. V shed 4 bases and J 3 bases; nucleotides not matched to a gene: 14. Per the germline V gene, CDR1 is MDHEN and CDR2 is SYDVKM. The CDR3 spans 17 residues. This CDR3 reads CASSYGDRQAFNYEQYF. The CDR3 DNA reads TGTGCCAGCAGTTATGGGGACAGGCAGGCGTTTAACTACGAGCAGTACTTC.

The J gene is TRBJ2-7, the V gene TRBV7-8; D not certain. The germline V gene encodes CDR1 SGHVS and CDR2 FQNEAQ. With 4 bases removed from V and 0 bases from J, the gap between germline ends came to 7 bases. The CDR3 covers 13 residues. CDR3 nucleotide sequence: TGTGCCAGCAGCTGGACGTACTCCTACGAGCAGTACGTC. Amino acids: CASSWTYSYEQYV.

The genes are TRBV6-5 and TRBJ2-3; weak D call: TRBD2 (6 bases). There are 16 residues in the CDR3. The ends were cut back, 4 bases at V and 3 bases at J, with 17 bases in the middle. CDR1 and CDR2 from the germline V gene are MNHEY and SVGAGI. The CDR3 protein is CASSSNPGERTDTQYF. In DNA form, the CDR3 reads TGTGCCAGCAGTTCTAACCCGGGAGAGAGGACAGATACGCAGTATTTT.

This clonotype was seen only a few times. This chain connects TRBV28 to TRBJ2-7; 7 nucleotides align to TRBD2. Trimming took 5 bases from V and 2 from J; bases not matched to a gene: 12. There are 16 residues in the CDR3. CDR1 is MDHEN and CDR2 is SYDVKM in the germline V gene. The CDR3, as DNA: TGTGCCAGCAGTCCCCTGGGGGGGGGTTCAGCCTACGAGCAGTACGTC. Its translation: CASSPLGGGSAYEQYV.

The chain joins TRBV3-1 to TRBJ1-4; possible D gene TRBD1, 5 bases. V lost 1 base to trimming and J lost 0 bases, with 12 bases between them. CDR1 LGHDT and CDR2 YNNKEL come from the germline V gene (reference sequence). The CDR3 loop spans 17 amino acids. The CDR3 here is CASSQVSLGATNEKLFF. In nucleotides, the CDR3 is TGTGCCAGCAGCCAAGTTTCCCTAGGGGCAACTAATGAAAAACTGTTTTTT.

The J gene is TRBJ2-5, the V gene TRBV10-3, with D possibly being TRBD2 (6 bases). CDR3 size: 12 residues. From germline, CDR1 is ENHRY and CDR2 SYGVKD. Trimming took off 10 bases at V and 5 bases at J, with 14 bases between the two ends. CDR3 in amino acids: CATGSREETQYF. CDR3 DNA sequence: TGTGCCACAGGGAGTCGGGAGGAGACCCAGTACTTC.

Ten or more counts support this clonotype. The genes are TRBV29-1 and TRBJ2-1; D is unresolved. The germline CDR1 and CDR2 sequences are SQVTM and ANQGSEA. This CDR3 is 10 amino acids long. V was trimmed by 7 bases and J by 3 bases, leaving 4 bases between them. CDR3: CSGGYNEQFF. DNA for the CDR3: TGCAGCGGGGGCTACAATGAGCAGTTCTTC.

This clonotype was detected only a few times. The chain uses TRBV24-1 and TRBJ1-2, with TRBD1 matching 9 bases. CDR3 length: 15 residues. CDR1 and CDR2 from the germline V gene are KGHDR and SFDVKD. With 3 bases clipped from V and 7 bases from J, the junction kept 8 bases outside the gene matches. The CDR3 sequence: CATSDPGQGRFGYTF. As DNA, the CDR3 is TGTGCCACCAGTGATCCGGGACAGGGACGGTTTGGCTACACCTTC.

The chain has TRBV20-1 and TRBJ2-7; TRBD2 matches 8 bases. Germline V CDR1 and CDR2: DFQATT, SNEGSKA (reference sequence). The CDR3 is made up of 15 amino acids. J gave up 4 bases and V 1 base, and 9 bases lay outside the gene matches. CDR3 amino acids: CSARVGREVRYEQYF. DNA of the CDR3: TGCAGTGCTAGAGTGGGGCGGGAGGTTCGGTACGAGCAGTACTTC.

This clonotype has just a few counts. The chain joins TRBV6-2 or TRBV6-3 to TRBJ2-1; TRBD1 aligns across 8 bases. The V segment lost 0 bases and the J segment 6 bases; nucleotides outside the gene matches: 10. Per germline, CDR1 MNHEY and CDR2 SVGEGT. This CDR3 region has 17 residues. CDR3 protein: CASSYSDRDPLANEQFF. The CDR3 DNA reads as TGTGCCAGCAGTTACTCGGACAGGGACCCATTGGCCAATGAGCAGTTCTTC.

Only a few counts were recorded for this clonotype. The chain joins TRBV11-2 to TRBJ2-5; TRBD1 or TRBD2 may be the D gene (5 bases each). From germline, CDR1 is SGHAT and CDR2 FQNNGV. Deletions cut 4 bases from V and 3 bases from J, with 12 bases between. The CDR3 is made up of 14 amino acids. The CDR3 coding sequence is TGTGCCAGCAGCTCAAGGGGAGCCGAAGAGACCCAGTACTTC. Translating it yields CASSSRGAEETQYF.